This entry describes one T cell receptor (beta chain). The CDR3 extends over 14 amino acids. Trimming removed 6 bases from V and 6 bases from J; junction bases left unmatched: 5. CDR1 and CDR2 from the germline V gene are SNHLY and FYNNEI. The data originate from a study of cytomegalovirus exposure and HLA in healthy donors. Researchers ran the PCR with 60 Vbeta and 13 Jbeta primers. Clones were sequenced by immunoSEQ multiplex PCR, and TCRdb holds only the in-frame ones, with some missing. The data hold some 130,000 clones, with around 70% observed a single time. The sample comprised PBMCs. This receptor was identified in an older woman in good health and CMV-seropositive. This sequence joins TRBV2 and TRBJ2-2; TRBD1 matches 9 bases. DNA of the CDR3: TGTGCCAGCAGGGGCAGGGACAGGGCCGGGGAGCTGTTTTTT. As protein: CASRGRDRAGELFF.